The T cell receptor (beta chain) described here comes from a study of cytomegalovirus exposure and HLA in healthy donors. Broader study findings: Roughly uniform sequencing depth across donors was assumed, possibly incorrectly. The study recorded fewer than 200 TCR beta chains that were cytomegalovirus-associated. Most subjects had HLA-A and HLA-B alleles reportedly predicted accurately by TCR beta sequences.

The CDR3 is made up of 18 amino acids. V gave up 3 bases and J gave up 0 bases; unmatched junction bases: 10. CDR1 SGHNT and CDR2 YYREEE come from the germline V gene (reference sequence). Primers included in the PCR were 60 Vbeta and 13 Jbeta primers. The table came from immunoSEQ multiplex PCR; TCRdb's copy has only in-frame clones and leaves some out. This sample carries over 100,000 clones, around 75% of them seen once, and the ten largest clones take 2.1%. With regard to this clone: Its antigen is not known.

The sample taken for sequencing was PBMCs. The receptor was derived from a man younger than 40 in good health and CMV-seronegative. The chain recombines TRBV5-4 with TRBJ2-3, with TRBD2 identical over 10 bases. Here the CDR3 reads CASSSKSGGATSTDTQYF. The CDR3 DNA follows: TGTGCCAGCAGCTCCAAAAGCGGGGGGGCCACTAGCACAGATACGCAGTATTTT.